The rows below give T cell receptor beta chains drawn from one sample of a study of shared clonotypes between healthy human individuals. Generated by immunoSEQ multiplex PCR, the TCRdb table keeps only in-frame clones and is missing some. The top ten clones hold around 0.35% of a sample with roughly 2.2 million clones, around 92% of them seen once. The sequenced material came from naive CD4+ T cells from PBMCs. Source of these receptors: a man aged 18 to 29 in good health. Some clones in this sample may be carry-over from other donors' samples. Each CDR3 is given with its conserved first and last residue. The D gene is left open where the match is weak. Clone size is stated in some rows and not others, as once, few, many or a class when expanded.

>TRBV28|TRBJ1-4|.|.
CASSSVEKLFF
TGTGCCAGCAGTTCGGTTGAAAAACTGTTTTTT
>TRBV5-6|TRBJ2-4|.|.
CASSFGTAKNIQYF
TGTGCCAGCAGCTTTGGGACAGCCAAAAACATTCAGTACTTC
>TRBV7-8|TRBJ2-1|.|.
CASFSPEVSYNEQFF
TGTGCCAGCTTTTCCCCGGAGGTCTCCTACAATGAGCAGTTCTTC
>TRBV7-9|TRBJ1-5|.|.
CASSLAGAGNQPQHF
TGTGCCAGCAGCTTAGCGGGGGCAGGCAATCAGCCCCAGCATTTT
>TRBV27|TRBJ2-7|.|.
CASSPYRGNEQYF
TGTGCCAGCAGCCCATATCGGGGGAACGAGCAGTACTTC
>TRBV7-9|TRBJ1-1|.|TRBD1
CASSNTDRATEAFF
TGTGCCAGCAGCAACACGGACAGGGCAACTGAAGCTTTCTTT
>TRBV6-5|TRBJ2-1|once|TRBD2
CASSYFGTSGRAEQFF
TGTGCCAGCAGTTACTTTGGGACTAGCGGGAGGGCTGAGCAGTTCTTC
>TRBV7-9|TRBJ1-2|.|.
CASSPPGYGYTF
TGTGCCAGCAGCCCCCCGGGCTATGGCTACACCTTC
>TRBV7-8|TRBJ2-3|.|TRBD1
CASSPTGADTQYF
TGTGCCAGCAGCCCTACAGGGGCGGATACGCAGTATTTT
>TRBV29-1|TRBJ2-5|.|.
CSVAPQLRKETQYF
TGCAGCGTTGCCCCTCAGCTCAGAAAAGAGACCCAGTACTTC
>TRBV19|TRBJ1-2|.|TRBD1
CATMGQGARRYGYTF
TGTGCCACCATGGGACAGGGGGCGCGTCGCTATGGCTACACCTTC
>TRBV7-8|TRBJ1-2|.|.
CASSLARDGYTF
TGTGCCAGCAGCTTAGCGCGAGATGGCTACACCTTC
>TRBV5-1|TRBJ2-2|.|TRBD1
CASSYGTDRGGELFF
TGCGCCAGCAGCTATGGGACAGATCGAGGCGGGGAGCTGTTTTTT
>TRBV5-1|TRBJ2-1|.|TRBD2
CASSLVSGSYNEQFF
TGCGCCAGCAGCTTGGTAAGCGGGAGTTACAATGAGCAGTTCTTC
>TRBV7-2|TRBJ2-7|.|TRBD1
CASSVRQGPYEQYF
TGTGCCAGCAGCGTAAGACAGGGACCCTACGAGCAGTACTTC
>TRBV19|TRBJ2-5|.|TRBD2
CASATSGSPETQYF
TGTGCCAGTGCGACTAGCGGGAGCCCAGAGACCCAGTACTTC
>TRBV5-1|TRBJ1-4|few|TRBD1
CASSGGQPNEKLFF
TGCGCCAGCAGCGGGGGACAGCCGAATGAAAAACTGTTTTTT
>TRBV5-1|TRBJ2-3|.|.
CASSLVVGTDTQYF
TGCGCCAGCAGCTTGGTCGTCGGCACAGATACGCAGTATTTT
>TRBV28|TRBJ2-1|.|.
CASSGTGGRLAGGWNEQFF
TGTGCCAGCAGTGGGACAGGGGGCCGACTAGCGGGAGGTTGGAATGAGCAGTTCTTC
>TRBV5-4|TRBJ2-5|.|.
CASSLGGGYQETQYF
TGTGCCAGCAGCTTGGGAGGGGGGTACCAAGAGACCCAGTACTTC
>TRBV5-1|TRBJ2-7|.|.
CASSPEGSLYYEQYF
TGCGCCAGCAGCCCGGAAGGCAGTCTATACTACGAGCAGTACTTC
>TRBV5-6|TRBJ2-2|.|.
CASSLREGTGELFF
TGTGCCAGCAGCCTCCGAGAGGGGACCGGGGAGCTGTTTTTT
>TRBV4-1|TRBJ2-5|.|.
CASSRASLQETQYF
TGCGCCAGCAGCCGCGCCAGCCTCCAAGAGACCCAGTACTTC
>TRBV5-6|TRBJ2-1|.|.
CASSFSRAPGYNEQFF
TGTGCCAGCAGCTTCTCTAGAGCACCGGGTTACAATGAGCAGTTCTTC
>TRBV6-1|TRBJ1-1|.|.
CAKEHRNTEAFF
TGTGCCAAAGAACACCGGAACACTGAAGCTTTCTTT
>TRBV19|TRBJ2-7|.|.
CASSIVGRGYEQYF
TGTGCCAGTAGTATAGTGGGCCGGGGATACGAGCAGTACTTC
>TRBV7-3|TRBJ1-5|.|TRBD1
CASSLAGTGTNQPQHF
TGTGCCAGCAGCTTAGCCGGGACAGGGACCAATCAGCCCCAGCATTTT
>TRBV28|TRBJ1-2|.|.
CAGGRQDYGYTF
TGTGCCGGGGGGCGGCAGGACTATGGCTACACCTTC
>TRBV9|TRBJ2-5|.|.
CASSAPERKTQYF
TGTGCCAGCAGCGCACCTGAACGGAAGACCCAGTACTTC